This TCR beta chain was documented in a study of blood T cell repertoires in COVID-19. Across the study: COVID-19 samples from acute and convalescent phases originated in the United States, Italy and Spain.

TCRdb's table, derived via immunoSEQ multiplex PCR, lists solely in-frame clones and lacks some. Of 40,000 to 50,000 clones in the sample, 90% are singletons; the top ten hold 4.5% to 5.5%. The CDR3 is 14 amino acids. Germline CDR1 is MNHEY and CDR2 is SMNVEV (reference sequence). Trimming left V 5 bases short and J 0 bases short, with 8 bases between. The receptor was derived from a man in his 70s with acute or convalescent COVID-19. The V call is TRBV27, the J call TRBJ1-5; the D is unclear. Sequencing input: peripheral blood. CDR3 bases: TGTGCCAGCAGTCCCCACGGTAGCAATCAGCCCCAGCATTTT. This sequence encodes CASSPHGSNQPQHF.